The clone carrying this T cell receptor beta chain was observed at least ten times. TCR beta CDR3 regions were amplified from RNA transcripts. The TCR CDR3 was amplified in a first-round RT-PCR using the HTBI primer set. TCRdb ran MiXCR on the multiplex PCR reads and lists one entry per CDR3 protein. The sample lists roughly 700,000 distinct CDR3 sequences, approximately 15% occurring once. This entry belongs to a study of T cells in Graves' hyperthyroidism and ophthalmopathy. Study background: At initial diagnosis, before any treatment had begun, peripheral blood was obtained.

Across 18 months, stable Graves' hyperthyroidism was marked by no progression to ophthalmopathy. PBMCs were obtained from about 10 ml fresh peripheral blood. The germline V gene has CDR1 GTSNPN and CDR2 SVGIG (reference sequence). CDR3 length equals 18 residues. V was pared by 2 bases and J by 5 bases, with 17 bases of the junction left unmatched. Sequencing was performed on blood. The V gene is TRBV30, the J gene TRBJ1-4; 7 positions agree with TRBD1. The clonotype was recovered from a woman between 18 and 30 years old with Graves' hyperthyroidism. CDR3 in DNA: TGTGCCTGGAGTCCCTCCTACTCTCCGCGGGACAGCAATGAAAAACTGTTTTTT. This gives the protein CAWSPSYSPRDSNEKLFF.